This record covers a single T cell receptor beta chain. This specimen comes from a study of beta chain features in type 1 diabetes. Study-wide background: Across the samples, approximately 110,000,000 sorted cells were examined in total.

Expressed TCRB transcripts were sequenced because the entire RNA isolate underwent reverse transcription. Sequencing used immunoSEQ multiplex PCR; TCRdb keeps in-frame clones, though not all of them. Of hundreds of thousands of clones in the sample, less than 20% were seen once. Germline CDR1 DFQATT, CDR2 SNEGSKA (reference sequence). This CDR3 has 11 amino acids. V shed 7 bases and J shed 4 bases, with 11 bases lying between them. The TCR comes from a man aged 18 to 30 in good health. The sample taken for sequencing was naive CD4+ T cells from blood. The rearrangement joins TRBV20-1 to TRBJ2-7; D possibly corresponds to TRBD2 (7 bases). In DNA, the CDR3 is TGCAGTGGTGGGGGGGCGTACGAGCAGTACTTC. This encodes CSGGGAYEQYF.